Listed here is a single T cell receptor beta chain. Antigen: not known. Sequenced by immunoSEQ multiplex PCR; TCRdb stores in-frame clones only, minus some. Of hundreds of thousands of clones in the sample, 60% to 75% were seen once. The sample belongs to a study of shared clonotypes between healthy human individuals. At the level of the study: The donors, two women and three men, were aged 18 to 49. Per-donor plates numbered three CD4 naive, three CD4 memory, two CD8 naive and one CD8 memory.

General study results and limits: Clonotype sharing among donors was expected to depend on sequencing depth.

This clonotype was obtained from a woman in her twenties or thirties in good health. Sequencing input: memory CD4+ T cells sorted from blood. The subset was: CD45RA-negative fraction.

CDR3 in DNA: TGTGCCAGCCGAAGGGGGTTCCAAGAGACCCAGTACTTC. Its protein product is CASRRGFQETQYF. The V gene is TRBV18, the J gene TRBJ2-5; a weak D match, TRBD1 (6 bases). Deletions cut 8 bases from V and 1 base from J, with 11 bases between. Per the germline V gene, CDR1 is KGHSH and CDR2 is LQKENI. The CDR3 extends over 13 amino acids.